One and the same sample provided the 7 T cell receptor beta chains below, sequenced in a study of blood T cells in healthy people across ages. A J-beta primer mix and a sample-barcoded 5' primer were used in a second PCR of roughly 7 to 12 cycles. One entry per CDR3 protein, called by TCRdb with MiXCR from the 5' RACE reads. The data contain about 600,000 distinct CDR3 sequences, 47% of them singletons. The specimen was blood. The receptors originated from an elderly man in good health.

The chain is built from TRBV20-1 and TRBJ2-5; TRBD1 aligns across 9 bases. The V segment lost 6 bases and the J segment 11 bases; nucleotides outside the gene matches: 16. The CDR3 has 14 amino acids. Per germline, CDR1 DFQATT and CDR2 SNEGSKA (reference sequence). DNA of the CDR3: TGCAGTGCCACGACAGGGGGTTCCCCTCGGAGGCAGTACTTC. Amino acids: CSATTGGSPRRQYF.

This chain joins TRBV5-4 and TRBJ2-1; 12 bases agree with TRBD2. Germline V gene data show CDR1 as SGHNT and CDR2 as YYREEE (reference sequence). V shed 0 bases, J shed 1 base, and the junction held 5 bases outside the gene matches. The CDR3 is made up of 18 amino acids. CDR3 nucleotide sequence: TGTGCCAGCAGCTTGGCAGGACTAGCGGGGAGTTCCTACAATGAGCAGTTCTTC. Amino acid sequence: CASSLAGLAGSSYNEQFF.

This chain uses TRBV20-1 with TRBJ2-7; D is possibly TRBD2 (6 bases). Germline V gene sequence: CDR1 DFQATT, CDR2 SNEGSKA (reference sequence). This CDR3 contains 18 residues. The V and J ends lost 6 bases and 0 bases respectively, with 27 bases between them. Here the CDR3 reads CSAPRRQRDKAGSYEQYF. The CDR3, as DNA: TGCAGTGCCCCCCGGCGGCAGAGGGATAAAGCGGGCTCCTACGAGCAGTACTTC.

This clonotype was counted many times. This chain joins TRBV6-6 and TRBJ1-4; possible D gene TRBD1, 5 bases. From germline, CDR1 is MNHNY and CDR2 SVGAGI (reference sequence). V was trimmed by 7 bases and J by 11 bases, leaving 20 bases between them. This CDR3 region has 14 residues. The CDR3 DNA follows: TGTGCCAGCACCCGCGACAGCCGGGGTGCTAAACTGTTTTTT. This encodes CASTRDSRGAKLFF.

This clonotype was observed a handful of times. The chain has TRBV6-5 and TRBJ2-1, with TRBD1 identical over 10 bases. Per germline, CDR1 MNHEY and CDR2 SVGAGI. Trimming at V came to 6 bases and at J to 0 bases, leaving 2 bases not matched to a gene. The CDR3 spans 15 residues. In DNA form, the CDR3 reads TGTGCCAGCAGACGGGACAGGGGCTCCTACAATGAGCAGTTCTTC. Protein sequence: CASRRDRGSYNEQFF.

The gene calls are TRBV7-2 and TRBJ2-7; 11 positions agree with TRBD2. Germline lookup yields CDR1 SGHTA and CDR2 FQGNSA. The CDR3 has 15 residues. V gave up 5 bases and J gave up 7 bases; unmatched junction bases: 10. CDR3 nucleotide sequence: TGTGCCAGCAGCATTAGCAGTCGGACTAGCGGGGAGCAGTACTTC. Translated: CASSISSRTSGEQYF.

J is TRBJ1-1 and V is TRBV5-1; 8 positions agree with TRBD1. The germline V gene has CDR1 SGHRS and CDR2 YFSETQ. With V trimmed by 0 bases and J by 0 bases, 4 bases remained unmatched. The CDR3 runs 16 residues. The CDR3 DNA follows: TGCGCCAGCAGCTTGGACTGGACAGGGATGAACACTGAAGCTTTCTTT. Its translation is CASSLDWTGMNTEAFF.